The 2 T cell receptor beta chains presented below share a single source sample, sequenced in a study of blood T cell repertoires in COVID-19. The table came from immunoSEQ multiplex PCR; TCRdb's copy has only in-frame clones and leaves some out. Of some 20,000 clones listed, roughly 90% are singletons. The sequenced material came from peripheral blood. The receptors originated from a man between 35 and 55 years old with active COVID-19.

V usage is TRBV6-5 and J usage is TRBJ2-5, with 9 bases matching TRBD1. The CDR3 extends over 15 amino acids. Germline CDR1 MNHEY, CDR2 SVGAGI. The V gene end was trimmed by 5 bases and the J gene end by 7 bases; junction bases not matched to a gene: 11. CDR3 loop: CASSHLQGAVGTQYF. The CDR3 nucleotides read TGTGCCAGCAGTCACCTACAGGGGGCGGTGGGGACCCAGTACTTC.

The chain employs TRBV6-5 and TRBJ1-5, with a tentative D call TRBD1 (6 bases). Germline CDR1 MNHEY, CDR2 SVGAGI. This CDR3 spans 15 amino acids. Between the trimmed V and J ends, which lost 6 bases and 2 bases, there was a span of 14 bases. This CDR3 is CASRKQGSRNQPQHF. The CDR3 nucleotides read TGTGCCAGCAGGAAACAGGGCTCGCGCAATCAGCCCCAGCATTTT.